One sample yielded the 14 T cell receptor beta chains listed below, sequenced in a study of identical twins. MiXCR was run by TCRdb on the 5' RACE reads, yielding one entry per CDR3 protein. This repertoire shows roughly 350,000 distinct CDR3 sequences, 7% to 9.5% found once; its top ten account for under 10%. Sequencing used naive T cells sorted from blood. All receptors derive from a woman in her 50s in good health.

V usage is TRBV20-1 and J usage is TRBJ1-6, with D possibly being TRBD1 (6 bases). The CDR3 loop spans 14 amino acids. Germline V CDR1 and CDR2: DFQATT, SNEGSKA (reference sequence). V was clipped by 1 base and J by 3 bases, with 7 bases between them. This CDR3 is CSARGDNYNSPLHF. Here the CDR3 DNA reads TGCAGTGCTAGAGGGGACAACTATAATTCACCCCTCCACTTT.

This clonotype appeared many times. The genes are TRBV24-1 and TRBJ2-5; D gene uncertain. This CDR3 comprises 14 residues. Germline assignment: CDR1 KGHDR and CDR2 SFDVKD. V lost 8 bases and J 1 base, leaving 13 bases between the germline ends. The CDR3 reads CATKPSGSQETQYF. The CDR3 DNA reads TGTGCCACCAAACCCTCGGGCAGCCAAGAGACCCAGTACTTC.

This clonotype was observed a few times. This chain connects TRBV9 to TRBJ1-1; no firm D call. Germline CDR1 is SGDLS and CDR2 is YYNGEE. V was trimmed by 5 bases and J by 4 bases, leaving 12 bases between them. This CDR3 comprises 13 residues. The CDR3 region is CASREGGSTEAFF. The CDR3 DNA is TGTGCCAGCAGGGAAGGCGGAAGCACTGAAGCTTTCTTT. Together with reference TRBV9 and TRBJ1-1, the CDR3 gives the full variable domain: DSGVTQTPKHLITATGQRVTLRCSPRSGDLSVYWYQQSLDQGLQFLIQYYNGEERAKGNILERFSAQQFPDLHSELNLSSLELGDSALYFCASREGGSTEAFFGQGTRLTVV.

This clonotype was seen a handful of times. The chain links TRBV10-1 to TRBJ2-3, with TRBD2 as a possible D gene (5 bases). Trimming removed 6 bases from V and 4 bases from J, with 11 bases in between. The CDR3 has 13 amino acids. Germline loops: CDR1 WNHNN, CDR2 SYGVQD (reference sequence). The CDR3 bases are TGCGCCAGCAGAATGGACGGGGCAGATACGCAGTATTTT. Protein sequence: CASRMDGADTQYF.

This clonotype was seen ten or more times. This sequence joins TRBV6-5 and TRBJ2-7, with a tentative D call TRBD1 (5 bases). CDR3 size: 12 residues. Trimming removed 6 bases at V and 2 bases at J, with 8 bases between. Germline CDR1 MNHEY, CDR2 SVGAGI. The CDR3 DNA reads TGTGCCAGCAGAGCAGGGACCTACGAGCAGTACTTC. It translates to CASRAGTYEQYF.

This clonotype was seen more than once but under ten times. This rearrangement joins TRBV6-2 or TRBV6-3 to TRBJ1-2; perhaps TRBD1 as D (6 bases). Deletions cut 8 bases from V and 4 bases from J, with 23 bases between. Per germline, CDR1 MNHEY and CDR2 SVGEGT. This CDR3 is 16 amino acids long. DNA of the CDR3: TGTGCCAGCGCCCGTCCTACAGGGAAACGGACCTATGGCTACACCTTC. Translation: CASARPTGKRTYGYTF.

This clonotype was seen repeatedly, ten times or more. V and J are TRBV27 and TRBJ2-7; D is perhaps TRBD2 (6 bases). V lost 5 bases and J 4 bases, leaving 15 bases between the germline ends. The CDR3 covers 14 residues. Germline V lookup: CDR1 MNHEY, CDR2 SMNVEV (reference sequence). CDR3: CASSPLAGSYEQYF. The DNA of the CDR3 is TGTGCCAGCAGTCCCCTGGCGGGATCGTACGAGCAGTACTTC.

In this sample, this clonotype turned up a few times. The chain has TRBV24-1 and TRBJ2-1; 10 nucleotides match TRBD1. V lost 4 bases, J lost 3 bases, and 8 bases stayed unmatched. CDR3 length: 17 residues. Germline V gene data show CDR1 as KGHDR and CDR2 as SFDVKD. CDR3 nucleotides: TGTGCCACCAGTGACACCGGGACAGGGGAGGGCTACAATGAGCAGTTCTTC. This codes for CATSDTGTGEGYNEQFF.

This clonotype was detected only a few times. The chain has TRBV29-1 and TRBJ2-2; D is ambiguous. Trimming stripped 3 bases from V and 5 bases from J, with 16 bases between. The germline V gene has CDR1 SQVTM and CDR2 ANQGSEA. CDR3 length equals 15 residues. Here the CDR3 DNA reads TGCAGCGTTGAGGTTCCGAGGAAGGGAACCGGGGAGCTGTTTTTT. Its protein product is CSVEVPRKGTGELFF.

The rearrangement links TRBV19 to TRBJ1-4; D gene unclear. Trimming took off 3 bases at V and 0 bases at J, with 8 bases between the two ends. Germline V gene data show CDR1 as LNHDA and CDR2 as SQIVND (reference sequence). The CDR3 is 15 amino acids. The CDR3 coding sequence is TGTGCCAGTAGTATTTTTTGGGCAACTAATGAAAAACTGTTTTTT. Encoded protein: CASSIFWATNEKLFF.

J is TRBJ2-5 and V is TRBV11-2; 9 positions agree with TRBD2. Germline CDR1 and CDR2: SGHAT and FQNNGV. CDR3 size: 15 residues. V dropped 2 bases and J dropped 5; count of bases not matched to a gene: 6. As DNA, the CDR3 is TGTGCCAGCAGCTTAAGTTCTAGCGGGATCGAGACCCAGTACTTC. Amino acids: CASSLSSSGIETQYF.

The V call is TRBV7-2, the J call TRBJ2-2; 9 bases are shared with TRBD2. The CDR3 covers 16 residues. Germline CDR1 reads SGHTA; CDR2 reads FQGNSA. V shed 3 bases and J 8 bases; nucleotides not matched to a gene: 10. Here the CDR3 DNA reads TGTGCCAGCAGCTTGGCGGGAGGGGTTATCATGGGGGAGCTGTTTTTT. This gives the protein CASSLAGGVIMGELFF. Combining the CDR3 with reference TRBV7-2 and TRBJ2-2 gives the whole variable domain GAGVSQSPSNKVTEKGKDVELRCDPISGHTALYWYRQSLGQGLEFLIYFQGNSAPDKSGLPSDRFSAERTGGSVSTLTIQRTQQEDSAVYLCASSLAGGVIMGELFFGEGSRLTVL.

This clonotype came up a few times. One junction end does not reproduce the germline sequence, and a read error may be involved. The chain carries TRBV6-2 or TRBV6-3 and TRBJ2-1, with D tentatively TRBD2 (5 bases). This CDR3 is 12 amino acids long. Germline CDR1 is MNHEY and CDR2 is SVGEGT. The CDR3 DNA reads TGTGCCAGCAGCCAGACCGTGGAGGCTTGTATCTTC. Translating gives CASSQTVEACIF.

This chain joins TRBV12-3 or TRBV12-4 and TRBJ2-3; TRBD2 agrees at 8 bases. The CDR3 is made up of 16 amino acids. Trimming removed 1 base from V and 1 base from J; junction bases left unmatched: 4. The CDR3 DNA follows: TGTGCCAGCAGTTTAGATATTAGCGGGGGCACAGATACGCAGTATTTT. Protein product: CASSLDISGGTDTQYF.